Listed here is a single TCR beta chain. This record belongs to a study of control samples from healthy donors and cancer patients. CDR3 size: 16 residues. Trimming pared 4 bases from V and 0 bases from J, leaving 16 bases between. From germline, CDR1 is SQVTM and CDR2 ANQGSEA. TCRdb's table, derived via immunoSEQ multiplex PCR, lists solely in-frame clones and lacks some. This sample has 90,000 or so clones, with 88% found just once. Sequenced input: blood. The chain employs TRBV29-1 and TRBJ1-3, with a tentative D call TRBD1 (5 bases). The TCR comes from a woman in her seventies in good health. The CDR3 DNA reads as TGCAGCGTTGTCCCGGCGGGGGTGAACTCTGGAAACACCATATATTTT. Residues: CSVVPAGVNSGNTIYF.